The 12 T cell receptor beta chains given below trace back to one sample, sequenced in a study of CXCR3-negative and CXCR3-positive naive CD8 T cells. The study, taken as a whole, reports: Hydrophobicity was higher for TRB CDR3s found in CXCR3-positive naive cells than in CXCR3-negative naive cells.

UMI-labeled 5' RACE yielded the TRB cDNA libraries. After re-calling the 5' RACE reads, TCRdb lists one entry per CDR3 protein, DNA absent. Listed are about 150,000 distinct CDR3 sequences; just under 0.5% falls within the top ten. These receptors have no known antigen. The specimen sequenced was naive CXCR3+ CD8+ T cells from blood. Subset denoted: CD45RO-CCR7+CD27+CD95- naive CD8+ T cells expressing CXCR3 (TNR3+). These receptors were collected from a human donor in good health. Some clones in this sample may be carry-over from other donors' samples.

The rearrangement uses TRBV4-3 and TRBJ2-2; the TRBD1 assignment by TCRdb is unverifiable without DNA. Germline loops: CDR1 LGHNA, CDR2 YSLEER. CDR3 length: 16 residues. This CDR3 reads CASSPSTAGFAGELFF.

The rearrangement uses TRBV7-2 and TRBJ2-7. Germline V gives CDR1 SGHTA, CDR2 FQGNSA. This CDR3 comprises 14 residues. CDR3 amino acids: CASGYYAGSYEQYF.

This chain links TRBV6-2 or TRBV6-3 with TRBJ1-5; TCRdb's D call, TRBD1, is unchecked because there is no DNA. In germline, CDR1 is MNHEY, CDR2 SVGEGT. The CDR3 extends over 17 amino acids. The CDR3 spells CASTAGQGVISNQPQHF.

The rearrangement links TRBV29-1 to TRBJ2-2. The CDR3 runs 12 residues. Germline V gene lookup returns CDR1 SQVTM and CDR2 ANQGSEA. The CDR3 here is CSVAAKSGELFF.

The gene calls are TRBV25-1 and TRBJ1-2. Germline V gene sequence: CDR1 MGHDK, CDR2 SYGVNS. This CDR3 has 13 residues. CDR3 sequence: CASSEWEGNGYTF.

The CDR3 reads CASSFNRRRRAVYHTGELFF. The genes are TRBV6-5 and TRBJ2-2; the D call of TRBD2 rests on TCRdb alone, since no DNA is present to check it. This CDR3 comprises 20 residues. The germline gives CDR1 MNHEY, CDR2 SVGAGI.

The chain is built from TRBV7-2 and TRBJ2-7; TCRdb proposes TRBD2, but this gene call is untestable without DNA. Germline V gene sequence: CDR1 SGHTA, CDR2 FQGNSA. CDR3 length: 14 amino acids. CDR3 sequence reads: CASSLGTGVGEQYF.

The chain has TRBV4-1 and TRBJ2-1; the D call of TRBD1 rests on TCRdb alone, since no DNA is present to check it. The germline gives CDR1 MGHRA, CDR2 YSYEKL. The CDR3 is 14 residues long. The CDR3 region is CASSQVREGNEQFF.

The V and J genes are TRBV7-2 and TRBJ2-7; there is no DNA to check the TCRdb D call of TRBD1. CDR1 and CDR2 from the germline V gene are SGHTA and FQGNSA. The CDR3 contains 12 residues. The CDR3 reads CASSLGGTEQYF. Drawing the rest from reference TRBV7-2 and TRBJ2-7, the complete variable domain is GAGVSQSPSNKVTEKGKDVELRCDPISGHTALYWYRQSLGQGLEFLIYFQGNSAPDKSGLPSDRFSAERTGGSVSTLTIQRTQQEDSAVYLCASSLGGTEQYFGPGTRLTVT.

The CDR3 protein is CASSVELGVDEQFF. V is TRBV9 and J is TRBJ2-1; the D gene TCRdb calls, TRBD1, cannot be checked with no DNA. The germline V gene encodes CDR1 SGDLS and CDR2 YYNGEE. The CDR3 length is 14 residues. Filled out from reference TRBV9 and TRBJ2-1, the complete variable domain reads DSGVTQTPKHLITATGQRVTLRCSPRSGDLSVYWYQQSLDQGLQFLIQYYNGEERAKGNILERFSAQQFPDLHSELNLSSLELGDSALYFCASSVELGVDEQFFGPGTRLTVL.

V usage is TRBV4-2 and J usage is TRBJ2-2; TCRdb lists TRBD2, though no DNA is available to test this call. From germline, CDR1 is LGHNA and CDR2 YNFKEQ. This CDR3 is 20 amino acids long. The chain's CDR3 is CASSHNQGPEPGRNTGELFF.

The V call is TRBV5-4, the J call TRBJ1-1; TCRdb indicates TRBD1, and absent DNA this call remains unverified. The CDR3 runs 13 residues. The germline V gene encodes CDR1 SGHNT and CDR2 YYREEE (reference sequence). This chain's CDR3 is CASSRAGDTEAFF.